A single sample is the source of the 20 T cell receptor beta chains below, sequenced in a study of blood T cell repertoires in COVID-19. Sequencing used immunoSEQ multiplex PCR; TCRdb keeps in-frame clones, though not all of them. Of about 210,000 clones listed, approximately 90% were seen once; the top ten hold about 5%. The sequencing input was peripheral blood. All receptors come from a woman aged 40-49 years with acute or convalescent COVID-19.

This chain links TRBV4-1 with TRBJ2-2; D gene ambiguous. Per germline, CDR1 MGHRA and CDR2 YSYEKL. V dropped 2 bases and J dropped 1 base, with 17 bases sitting between them. The CDR3 length is 18 residues. The CDR3 region is CASSQYPPRFENTGELFF. The CDR3 DNA is TGCGCCAGCAGCCAATACCCCCCCAGGTTCGAGAACACCGGGGAGCTGTTTTTT.

This chain joins TRBV2 and TRBJ1-1; the D gene is possibly TRBD1 (5 bases). The CDR3 sequence is 15 residues long. The V gene lost 4 bases and the J gene lost 0 bases, with 12 bases spanning the gap. Germline CDR1 SNHLY, CDR2 FYNNEI. The chain's CDR3 is CASSASGHMNTEAFF. The CDR3 region has the DNA TGTGCCAGCAGTGCGTCAGGGCACATGAACACTGAAGCTTTCTTT.

The gene calls are TRBV10-3 and TRBJ1-1; D perhaps matches TRBD1 (6 bases). Looked up from germline, CDR1 is ENHRY and CDR2 is SYGVKD. V shed 9 bases and J shed 1 base, with 12 bases lying between them. This CDR3 has 13 residues. CDR3 in amino acids: CAIGRGANTEAFF. The CDR3 nucleotides are TGTGCCATTGGGCGGGGGGCGAACACTGAAGCTTTCTTT.

This chain joins TRBV4-1 and TRBJ2-3, with 11 bases aligning to TRBD2. This CDR3 has 18 amino acids. CDR1 and CDR2 from the germline V gene are MGHRA and YSYEKL. V was clipped by 4 bases and J by 2 bases; unmatched bases: 11. CDR3 residues: CASSRVGRGLADTDTQYF. The CDR3 DNA follows: TGCGCCAGCAGCCGAGTTGGGCGGGGACTAGCGGACACAGATACGCAGTATTTT.

This clone appeared a single time. The rearrangement links TRBV28 to TRBJ1-2, with D tentatively TRBD1 (5 bases). Trimming left V 2 bases short and J 3 bases short, with 7 bases between. This CDR3 has 13 amino acids. CDR1 is MDHEN, CDR2 SYDVKM, per germline. CDR3 in amino acids: CASSLKQDYGYTF. The CDR3 nucleotides read TGTGCCAGCAGTTTAAAACAGGACTATGGCTACACCTTC.

The chain carries TRBV6-5 and TRBJ2-2; 10 bases align to TRBD1. Per the germline V gene, CDR1 is MNHEY and CDR2 is SVGAGI. The ends lost 6 bases at V and 6 bases at J; junction bases unmatched: 7. The CDR3 contains 15 residues. In DNA, the CDR3 is TGTGCCAGCAGGCGACAGGGGGCTAGTGCCGGGGAGCTGTTTTTT. Its translation is CASRRQGASAGELFF.

This chain uses TRBV5-8 with TRBJ2-7, with D unresolved. V was trimmed by 0 bases and J by 5 bases, leaving 12 bases between them. Germline CDR1 and CDR2: SGHTS and YDEGEE. The CDR3 has 14 amino acids. CDR3 DNA sequence: TGTGCCAGCAGCTTGGGGCTCGGGTCCCACGAGCAGTACGTC. Encoded protein: CASSLGLGSHEQYV.

The chain couples TRBV7-3 to TRBJ2-1; the D gene is possibly TRBD2 (5 bases). V was clipped by 5 bases and J by 7 bases, with 12 bases between them. Germline assignment: CDR1 SGHTA and CDR2 FQGTGA. CDR3 length: 13 residues. In DNA, the CDR3 is TGTGCCAGCAGCCTAGAGGTAGCGAATGAGCAGTTCTTC. Translating gives CASSLEVANEQFF.

The genes are TRBV29-1 and TRBJ2-1; 12 bases map to TRBD2. Germline-derived CDR1 and CDR2 are SQVTM and ANQGSEA. The CDR3 consists of 15 residues. With V trimmed by 7 bases and J by 5 bases, 9 bases remained unmatched. For the CDR3, the DNA is TGCAGCGGAGAACTACTAGCGGGGGGAGACAATGAGCAGTTCTTC. Amino acid sequence: CSGELLAGGDNEQFF.

This chain links TRBV10-3 with TRBJ1-2, with D uncertain. Trimming took 0 bases from V and 8 from J, leaving 19 bases between them. Per germline, CDR1 ENHRY and CDR2 SYGVKD. This CDR3 has 16 residues. CDR3 amino acids: CAISESNNPSLLGYTF. CDR3 DNA: TGTGCCATCAGTGAGTCGAACAACCCCTCTTTATTAGGCTACACCTTC.

V and J are TRBV4-1 and TRBJ2-1; D may be TRBD2 (6 bases). Germline CDR1 reads MGHRA; CDR2 reads YSYEKL. V lost 0 bases, J lost 8 bases, and 20 bases lay in between. The CDR3 extends over 17 amino acids. Written as DNA, the CDR3 is TGCGCCAGCAGCCAAGAATCCCCGACTACGGGGGTCTATGAGCAGTTCTTC. Protein product: CASSQESPTTGVYEQFF.

The CDR3 nucleotides are TGTGCCAGTACCCCCCAGTTGGGACACAATCAGCCCCAGCATTTT. Protein product: CASTPQLGHNQPQHF. J is TRBJ1-5 and V is TRBV19; D may be TRBD1 (6 bases). Germline V lookup: CDR1 LNHDA, CDR2 SQIVND (reference sequence). Trimming left V 7 bases short and J 3 bases short, with 16 bases between. The CDR3 loop spans 15 amino acids.

This clone came up a few times. The rearrangement uses TRBV5-5 and TRBJ1-2, with D possibly TRBD1 on 5 matching bases. The CDR3 consists of 14 residues. V was cut by 6 bases and J by 5 bases, with 17 bases left in between. The germline V gene has CDR1 SGHKS and CDR2 YYEKEE (reference sequence). The CDR3 DNA reads TGTGCCAGCAATGTCGGGGGGAGACGGTATGGCTACACCTTC. Amino acid sequence: CASNVGGRRYGYTF.

The chain joins TRBV6-5 to TRBJ2-5; no clear D. The ends were cut back, 0 bases at V and 5 bases at J, with 13 bases in the middle. The CDR3 spans 15 residues. Per the germline V gene, CDR1 is MNHEY and CDR2 is SVGAGI. CDR3 in amino acids: CASSYSSSAVETQYF. The CDR3 DNA sequence: TGTGCCAGCAGTTACTCGAGTAGTGCCGTCGAGACCCAGTACTTC.

The genes are TRBV6-1 and TRBJ1-1, with D possibly TRBD1 on 6 matching bases. The length of the CDR3 is 16 residues. Trimming took 3 bases from V and 3 from J, leaving 17 bases between them. The germline CDR1 and CDR2 sequences are MNHNS and SASEGT. The CDR3 nucleotides are TGTGCCAGCAGTGACGGGAGGGGGGTACCGTACACTGAAGCTTTCTTT. This sequence encodes CASSDGRGVPYTEAFF.

The chain uses TRBV25-1 and TRBJ1-2, with 10 bases that match TRBD1. Germline lookup yields CDR1 MGHDK and CDR2 SYGVNS. Trimming cost V 2 bases and J 7 bases; bases outside gene matches: 4. The CDR3 runs to 14 residues. CDR3 in amino acids: CASSERWDRGGYTF. The CDR3 nucleotides read TGTGCCAGCAGTGAAAGATGGGACAGGGGTGGCTACACCTTC.

The table lists this clone with a count of one. The chain employs TRBV5-4 and TRBJ1-2; D not certain. The ends were cut back, 0 bases at V and 4 bases at J, with 19 bases in the middle. Germline lookup yields CDR1 SGHNT and CDR2 YYREEE (reference sequence). The CDR3 consists of 17 residues. For the CDR3, the DNA is TGTGCCAGCAGCTTGGAGATCGGGGAGGCAGCCTTCTATGGCTACACCTTC. Protein sequence: CASSLEIGEAAFYGYTF. Drawing the rest from reference TRBV5-4 and TRBJ1-2, the complete variable domain is ETGVTQSPTHLIKTRGQQVTLRCSSQSGHNTVSWYQQALGQGPQFIFQYYREEENGRGNFPPRFSGLQFPNYSSELNVNALELDDSALYLCASSLEIGEAAFYGYTFGSGTRLTVV.

The chain couples TRBV5-1 to TRBJ1-1; the D gene is possibly TRBD1 (5 bases). The CDR3 has 13 amino acids. V lost 0 bases and J lost 7, with 10 bases in between. Germline CDR1 is SGHRS and CDR2 is YFSETQ. CDR3 DNA: TGCGCCAGCAGCTTGGAAGGGGTGGATGAAGCTTTCTTT. This sequence encodes CASSLEGVDEAFF.

V gene TRBV7-9 combines with J gene TRBJ2-2; D gene ambiguous. The CDR3 extends over 13 amino acids. Germline CDR1 and CDR2: SEHNR and FQNEAQ (reference sequence). V was trimmed by 1 base and J by 7 bases, leaving 7 bases between them. The CDR3 loop is CASSLDDSGELFF. Written as DNA, the CDR3 is TGTGCCAGCAGCTTAGATGATAGCGGGGAGCTGTTTTTT.

The rearrangement joins TRBV7-9 to TRBJ1-2; 12 bases agree with TRBD1. The trim removed 2 bases at V and 8 bases at J, leaving 3 bases unmatched. The CDR3 consists of 14 residues. Germline lookup yields CDR1 SEHNR and CDR2 FQNEAQ (reference sequence). CDR3: CASSLRDRGLGYTF. The CDR3, as DNA: TGTGCCAGCAGCTTAAGGGACAGGGGGCTCGGCTACACCTTC.